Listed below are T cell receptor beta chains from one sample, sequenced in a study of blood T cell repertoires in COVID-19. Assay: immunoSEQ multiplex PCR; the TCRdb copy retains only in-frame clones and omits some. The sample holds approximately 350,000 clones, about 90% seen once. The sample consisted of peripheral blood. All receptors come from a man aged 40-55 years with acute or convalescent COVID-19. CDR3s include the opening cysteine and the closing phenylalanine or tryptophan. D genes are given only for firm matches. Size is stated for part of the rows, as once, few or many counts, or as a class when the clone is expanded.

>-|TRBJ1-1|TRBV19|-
TGTGCCAGTAGGGGCCCAGTGGCAGCTTTCTTT
CASRGPVAAFF
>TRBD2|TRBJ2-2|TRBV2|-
TGTGCCAGCAGTGTACTAGCGGGGGGCTCGAACACCGGGGAGCTGTTTTTT
CASSVLAGGSNTGELFF
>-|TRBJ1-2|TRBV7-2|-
TGTGCCAGCAGCCCGGTTCCGGACTATGGCTACACCTTC
CASSPVPDYGYTF
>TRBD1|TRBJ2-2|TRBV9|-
TGTGCCAGCAGCGTAGGGGGGACAGACACCGGGGAGCTGTTTTTT
CASSVGGTDTGELFF
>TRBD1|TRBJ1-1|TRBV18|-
TGTGCCAGCTCACCAATGACAGGGGCACACACTGAAGCTTTCTTT
CASSPMTGAHTEAFF
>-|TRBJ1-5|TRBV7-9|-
TGTGCCAGCAGCTTAGCTGCGCAGCCCCAGCATTTT
CASSLAAQPQHF
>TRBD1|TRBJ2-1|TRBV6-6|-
TGTGCCAGCTCTAGGGGGACAGCTACCTACAATGAGCAGTTCTTC
CASSRGTATYNEQFF
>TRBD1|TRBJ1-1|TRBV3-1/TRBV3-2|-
TGTGCCAGCAGCCAAGAACAGGGGTACACTGAAGCTTTCTTT
CASSQEQGYTEAFF
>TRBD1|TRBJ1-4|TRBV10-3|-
TGTGCCATCAGCCAGACAGGGGGTGCGGGTGAGGTTGAAAAACTGTTTTTT
CAISQTGGAGEVEKLFF
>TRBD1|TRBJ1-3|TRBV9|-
TGTGCCAGCAGCACCCAAACAGGGGGCGCTGGAAACACCATATATTTT
CASSTQTGGAGNTIYF
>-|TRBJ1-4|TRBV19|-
TGTGCCAGTAGTATTACTCGGGGGGCAGGGGAAAAACTGTTTTTT
CASSITRGAGEKLFF
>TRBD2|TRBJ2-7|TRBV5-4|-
TGTGCCAGCAGCTCAGAAGGACGCGGGGGGGCATTCTACGAGCAGTACTTC
CASSSEGRGGAFYEQYF
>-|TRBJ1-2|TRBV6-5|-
TGTGCCAGCACCCCGGTGGGGCCCAACTATGGCTACACCTTC
CASTPVGPNYGYTF
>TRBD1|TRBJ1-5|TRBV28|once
TGTGCCTGCAACAGGGGCGGTGATCAGCCCCAGCATTTT
CACNRGGDQPQHF
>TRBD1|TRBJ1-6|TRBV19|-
TGTGCCAGCGGGGTCGGGACAGGTTTTAATTCACCCCTCCACTTT
CASGVGTGFNSPLHF
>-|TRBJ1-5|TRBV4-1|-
TGCGCCAGCAGCCAAGATAATGGAGCTCAGCCCCAGCATTTT
CASSQDNGAQPQHF
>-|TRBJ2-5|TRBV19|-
TGTGCCAGTAGGCCGACAGGCCAAGAGACCCAGTACTTC
CASRPTGQETQYF
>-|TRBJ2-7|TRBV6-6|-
TGTGCCAGCACCTTTCCGAGCAGGGTCTACGAGCAGTACTTC
CASTFPSRVYEQYF
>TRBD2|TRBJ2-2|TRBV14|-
TGTGCCAGCAGCCATAGCGGGGGCGTGGACACCGGGGAGCTGTTTTTT
CASSHSGGVDTGELFF
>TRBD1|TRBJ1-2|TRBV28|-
TGTGCCAGCAGCCGACAGGGGGTCGGCTATGGCTACACCTTC
CASSRQGVGYGYTF
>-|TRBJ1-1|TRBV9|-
TGTGCCAGCAGCGTAGAAGGGGAGGGGGAAGCTTTCTTT
CASSVEGEGEAFF
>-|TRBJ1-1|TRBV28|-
TGTGCCAGCAGTTTGAGGGCGGGGAGCACTGAAGCTTTCTTT
CASSLRAGSTEAFF
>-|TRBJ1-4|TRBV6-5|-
TGTGCCAGCAGATCCCCGGGGGGGAACGAAGAAAAACTGTTTTTT
CASRSPGGNEEKLFF
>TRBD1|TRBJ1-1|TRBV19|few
TGTGCCAGTAGTACCCCGACAGGGCCCACTGAAGCTTTCTTT
CASSTPTGPTEAFF
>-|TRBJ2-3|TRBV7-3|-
TGTGCCAGCAGCTTAACGGGTGGCGCGGACACAGATACGCAGTATTTT
CASSLTGGADTDTQYF
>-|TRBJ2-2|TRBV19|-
TGTGCCAGTAGTAGGCAGGGTTTGAACACCGGGGAGCTGTTTTTT
CASSRQGLNTGELFF
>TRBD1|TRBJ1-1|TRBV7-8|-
TGTGCCAGCAGCCTAGGGACAGGGGGCTTGAGCACTGAAGCTTTCTTT
CASSLGTGGLSTEAFF
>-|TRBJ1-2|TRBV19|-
TGTGCCAGTAGTAACCCCCTTACCCACAGCAGGGGCTACACCTTC
CASSNPLTHSRGYTF
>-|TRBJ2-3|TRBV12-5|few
TGTGCTAGTGCCACGGGATCCAGGCCCACAGATACGCAGTATTTT
CASATGSRPTDTQYF
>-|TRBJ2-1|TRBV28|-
TGTGCCAGCAGTCGTGTCGGGGATCTGAGAAACAATGAGCAGTTCTTC
CASSRVGDLRNNEQFF
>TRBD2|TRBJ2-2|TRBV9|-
TGTGCCAGCAGCGTAGGGACTAGCGTGAACACCGGGGAGCTGTTTTTT
CASSVGTSVNTGELFF
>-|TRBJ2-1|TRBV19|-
TGTGCCAGTAGTATTTTCTCGGACAGTTCCTACAATGAGCAGTTCTTC
CASSIFSDSSYNEQFF
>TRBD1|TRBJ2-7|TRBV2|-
TGTGCCAGCAGTGATGCGGGACAGGGGACCTACGAGCAGTACTTC
CASSDAGQGTYEQYF
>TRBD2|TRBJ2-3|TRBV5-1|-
TGCGCCAGCAGTCAGGCGGCTAGCGGACCCACAGATACGCAGTATTTT
CASSQAASGPTDTQYF
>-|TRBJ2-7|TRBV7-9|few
TGTGCCAGCAGCCACGGACCCAAGGGGTACGAGCAGTACTTC
CASSHGPKGYEQYF
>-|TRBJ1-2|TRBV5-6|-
TGTGCCAGCAGCTTTGGACTTGGGGGCTACACCTTC
CASSFGLGGYTF
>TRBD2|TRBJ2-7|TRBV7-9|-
TGTGCCAGCAGCTTTGCAGCGGGAGGCACCTACGAGCAGTACTTC
CASSFAAGGTYEQYF
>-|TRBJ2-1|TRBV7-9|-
TGTGCCAGCACCAACCGGACTGCACACAATGAGCAGTTCTTC
CASTNRTAHNEQFF
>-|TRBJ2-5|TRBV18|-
TGTGCCAGCTCACCATTTGTCGGAGGCGACGAGACCCAGTACTTC
CASSPFVGGDETQYF